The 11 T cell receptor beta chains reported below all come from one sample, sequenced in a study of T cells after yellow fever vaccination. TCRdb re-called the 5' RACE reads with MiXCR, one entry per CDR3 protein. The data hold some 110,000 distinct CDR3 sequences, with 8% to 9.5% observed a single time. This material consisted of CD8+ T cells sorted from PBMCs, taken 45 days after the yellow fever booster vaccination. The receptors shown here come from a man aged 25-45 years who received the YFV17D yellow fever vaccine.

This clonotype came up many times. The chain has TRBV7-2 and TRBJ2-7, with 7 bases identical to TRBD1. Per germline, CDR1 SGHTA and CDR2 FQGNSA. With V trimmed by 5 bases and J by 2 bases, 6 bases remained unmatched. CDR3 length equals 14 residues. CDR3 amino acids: CASSQPGQTYEQYF. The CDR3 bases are TGTGCCAGCAGCCAACCGGGACAGACCTACGAGCAGTACTTC.

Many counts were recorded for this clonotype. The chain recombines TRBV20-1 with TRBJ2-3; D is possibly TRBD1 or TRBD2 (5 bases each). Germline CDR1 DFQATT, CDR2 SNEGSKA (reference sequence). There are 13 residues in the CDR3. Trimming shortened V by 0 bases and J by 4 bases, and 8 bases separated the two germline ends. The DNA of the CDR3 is TGCAGTGCTAGAGAGGGGGAAGCAGATACGCAGTATTTT. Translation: CSAREGEADTQYF.

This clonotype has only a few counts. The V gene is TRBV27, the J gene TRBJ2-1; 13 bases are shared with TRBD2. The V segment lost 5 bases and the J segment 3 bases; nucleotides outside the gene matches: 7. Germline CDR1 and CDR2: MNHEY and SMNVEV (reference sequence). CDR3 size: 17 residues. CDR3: CASSPGTSGTIYNEQFF. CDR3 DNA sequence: TGTGCCAGCAGTCCTGGGACTAGCGGGACCATCTACAATGAGCAGTTCTTC.

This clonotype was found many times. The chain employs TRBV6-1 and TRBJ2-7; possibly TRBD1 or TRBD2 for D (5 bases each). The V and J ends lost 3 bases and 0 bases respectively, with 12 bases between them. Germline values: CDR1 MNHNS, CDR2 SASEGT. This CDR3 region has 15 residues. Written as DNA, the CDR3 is TGTGCCAGCAGTGAGGGACCCCTTACCTCCTACGAGCAGTACTTC. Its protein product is CASSEGPLTSYEQYF.

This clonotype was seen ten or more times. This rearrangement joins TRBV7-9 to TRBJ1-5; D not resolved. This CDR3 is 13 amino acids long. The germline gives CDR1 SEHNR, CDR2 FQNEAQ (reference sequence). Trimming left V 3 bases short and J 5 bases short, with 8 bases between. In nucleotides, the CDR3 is TGTGCCAGCAGCTTGGGCCAATATCAGCCCCAGCATTTT. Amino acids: CASSLGQYQPQHF.

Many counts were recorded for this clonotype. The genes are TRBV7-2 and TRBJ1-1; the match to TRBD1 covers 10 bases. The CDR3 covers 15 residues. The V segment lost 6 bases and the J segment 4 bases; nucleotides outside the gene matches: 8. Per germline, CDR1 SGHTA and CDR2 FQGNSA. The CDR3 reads CASSPRQGALTEAFF. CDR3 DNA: TGTGCCAGCAGTCCAAGACAGGGGGCTCTCACTGAAGCTTTCTTT. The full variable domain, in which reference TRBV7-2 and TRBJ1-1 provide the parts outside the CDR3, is GAGVSQSPSNKVTEKGKDVELRCDPISGHTALYWYRQSLGQGLEFLIYFQGNSAPDKSGLPSDRFSAERTGGSVSTLTIQRTQQEDSAVYLCASSPRQGALTEAFFGQGTRLTVV.

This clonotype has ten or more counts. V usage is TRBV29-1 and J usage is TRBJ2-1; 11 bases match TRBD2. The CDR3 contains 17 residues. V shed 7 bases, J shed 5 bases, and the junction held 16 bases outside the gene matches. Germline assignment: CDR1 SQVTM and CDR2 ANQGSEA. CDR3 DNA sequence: TGCAGCGGCCTACCTCTAGCGGGAGGCCCCTTAGACAATGAGCAGTTCTTC. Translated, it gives CSGLPLAGGPLDNEQFF.

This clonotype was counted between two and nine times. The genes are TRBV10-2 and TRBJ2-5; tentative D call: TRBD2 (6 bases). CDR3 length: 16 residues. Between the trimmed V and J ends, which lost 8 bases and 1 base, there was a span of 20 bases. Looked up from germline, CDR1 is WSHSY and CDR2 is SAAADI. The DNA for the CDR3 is TGCGCCAGCGGCCAGAGACTAGAAGCCCCCCAAGAGACCCAGTACTTC. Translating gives CASGQRLEAPQETQYF.

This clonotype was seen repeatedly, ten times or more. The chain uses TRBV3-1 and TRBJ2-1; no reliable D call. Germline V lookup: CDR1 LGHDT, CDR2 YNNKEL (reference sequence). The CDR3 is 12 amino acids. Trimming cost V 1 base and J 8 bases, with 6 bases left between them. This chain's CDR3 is CASSQGGDEQFF. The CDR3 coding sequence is TGTGCCAGCAGCCAAGGTGGGGATGAGCAGTTCTTC.

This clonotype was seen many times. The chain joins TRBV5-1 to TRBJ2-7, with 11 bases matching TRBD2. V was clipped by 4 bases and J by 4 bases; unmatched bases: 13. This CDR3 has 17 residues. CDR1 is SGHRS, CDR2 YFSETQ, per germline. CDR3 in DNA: TGCGCCAGCAGCCGCACCCCCACCGGGACTAGCGGATACGAGCAGTACTTC. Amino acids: CASSRTPTGTSGYEQYF.

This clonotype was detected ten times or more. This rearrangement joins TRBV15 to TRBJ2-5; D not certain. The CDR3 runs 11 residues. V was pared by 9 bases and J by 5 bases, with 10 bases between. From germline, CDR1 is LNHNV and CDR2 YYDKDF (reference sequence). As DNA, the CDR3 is TGTGCCACAAGACTGGGGGAGACCCAGTACTTC. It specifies CATRLGETQYF.